Included here is one TCR beta chain sequence, with context. The data are from a study of blood T cell repertoires in COVID-19. Study information: Researchers got acute and convalescent COVID-19 samples from the United States, Italy and Spain. PBMCs, B-cell-depleted T cells, or T cells provided the cDNA or gDNA that made up the material.

Trimming pared 3 bases from V and 2 bases from J, leaving 12 bases between. Germline V gene data show CDR1 as SGHRS and CDR2 as YFSETQ. CDR3 length equals 14 residues. As processed by the authors: Reference gene primer amplification gave estimated nucleated cell counts. The method was immunoSEQ multiplex PCR; TCRdb's version includes in-frame clones alone and lacks a portion of them. The V and J calls and clone size come from that table; D and trimming were worked out from the DNA. Among around 170,000 clones listed, roughly nine tenths were seen once. Source material: peripheral blood. This receptor was taken from a man aged 55 to 70 with acute or convalescent COVID-19. The V gene is TRBV5-1, the J gene TRBJ2-7, with D uncertain. The CDR3 protein is CASSSKTGTYEQYF. In DNA form, the CDR3 reads TGCGCCAGCAGCTCTAAGACTGGAACCTACGAGCAGTACTTC.